This TCR beta chain is from a study of shared clonotypes between healthy human individuals. About the research overall: For every donor, three CD4 naive, three CD4 memory, two CD8 naive and one CD8 memory plates were used.

Findings of the study overall: Donor scarcity curtailed the genetic and exposure-history diversity represented herein. Apart from blood, nothing was sampled; tissue repertoires likely differ.

Trimming removed 2 bases from V and 5 bases from J, with 11 bases in between. Per the germline V gene, CDR1 is SGHDT and CDR2 is YYEEEE. The CDR3 extends over 14 amino acids. Authors' data handling: Junction-only immunoSEQ sequences carried no quality scores, so filtering differed. Sequencing used immunoSEQ multiplex PCR; TCRdb keeps in-frame clones, though not all of them. That table furnishes V, J and clone size, whereas the DNA furnished D and trimming. The table lists 650,000 to 700,000 clones, 90% of them singletons. In the case of this clone: Its target is unknown.

This clonotype was obtained from a man aged 18 to 35 in good health. Some clones in this sample may be carry-over from other donors' samples. The chain couples TRBV5-6 to TRBJ1-5; TRBD1 is a possible D gene (5 bases). The sequenced material came from memory CD8+ T cells from PBMCs. Subset here: CD45RO+ cells pooled with CCR7-negative TemRA cells. The CDR3 nucleotides read TGTGCCAGCAGCTTCGGGACTGACTATCAGCCCCAGCATTTT. Protein product: CASSFGTDYQPQHF. Full variable domain (rest looked up from reference TRBV5-6 and TRBJ1-5): DAGVTQSPTHLIKTRGQQVTLRCSPKSGHDTVSWYQQALGQGPQFIFQYYEEEERQRGNFPDRFSGHQFPNYSSELNVNALLLGDSALYLCASSFGTDYQPQHFGDGTRLSIL.